The next 20 T cell receptor beta chains were all read from a single sample in a study of blood T cell repertoires in COVID-19. Libraries were prepared by immunoSEQ multiplex PCR; TCRdb keeps only in-frame clonotypes and omits some of them. The data hold 150,000 or so clones, with over 65% observed a single time. The sample was peripheral blood. The receptor set was obtained from a man older than 75 with acute or convalescent COVID-19.

The CDR3 spells CASSLVRRGGADTQYF. The CDR3 DNA is TGTGCCAGCAGCTTAGTACGGCGGGGGGGCGCAGATACGCAGTATTTT. The chain is built from TRBV7-2 and TRBJ2-3, with 9 bases fitting TRBD2. From germline, CDR1 is SGHTA and CDR2 FQGNSA. V lost 1 base and J lost 4; bases outside the gene matches: 6. This CDR3 comprises 16 residues. Filled out from reference TRBV7-2 and TRBJ2-3, the complete variable domain reads GAGVSQSPSNKVTEKGKDVELRCDPISGHTALYWYRQSLGQGLEFLIYFQGNSAPDKSGLPSDRFSAERTGGSVSTLTIQRTQQEDSAVYLCASSLVRRGGADTQYFGPGTRLTVL.

The J gene is TRBJ1-2, the V gene TRBV19, with 8 bases identical to TRBD1. Germline V gives CDR1 LNHDA, CDR2 SQIVND (reference sequence). Trimming removed 6 bases from V and 8 bases from J; junction bases left unmatched: 8. This CDR3 spans 13 amino acids. The CDR3 reads CASRRGTGQGYTF. CDR3 DNA sequence: TGTGCCAGTAGGAGGGGGACAGGTCAAGGCTACACCTTC. The variable domain in full, completed from reference TRBV19 and TRBJ1-2, reads DGGITQSPKYLFRKEGQNVTLSCEQNLNHDAMYWYRQDPGQGLRLIYYSQIVNDFQKGDIAEGYSVSREKKESFPLTVTSAQKNPTAFYLCASRRGTGQGYTFGSGTRLTVV.

The chain's CDR3 is CAWSSQGDQPQHF. Written as DNA, the CDR3 is TGTGCCTGGAGTTCACAGGGGGATCAGCCCCAGCATTTT. V and J are TRBV30 and TRBJ1-5; 8 positions match TRBD1. Germline-derived CDR1 and CDR2 are GTSNPN and SVGIG (reference sequence). The CDR3 consists of 13 residues. V shed 2 bases, J shed 5 bases, and the junction held 2 bases outside the gene matches.

The V and J genes are TRBV10-2 and TRBJ1-6, with 8 positions matching TRBD1. After removal of 4 bases from V and 3 bases from J, the junction contained 2 bases not matched to a gene. The CDR3 loop spans 15 amino acids. Per germline, CDR1 WSHSY and CDR2 SAAADI. CDR3 nucleotides: TGCGCCAGCAGTGCTGGACAGGGCTATAATTCACCCCTCCACTTT. It codes for CASSAGQGYNSPLHF.

This clone was seen only a few times. The chain links TRBV11-3 to TRBJ1-1; no clear D gene. CDR1 is SGHNT, CDR2 YENEEA, per germline. The length of the CDR3 is 12 residues. Trimming stripped 1 base from V and 11 bases from J, with 11 bases between. CDR3 protein: CASSLVSPEAFF. For the CDR3, the DNA is TGTGCCAGCAGCTTAGTATCACCGGAGGCTTTCTTT. Complete variable domain (other parts from reference TRBV11-3 and TRBJ1-1): EAGVVQSPRYKIIEKKQPVAFWCNPISGHNTLYWYLQNLGQGPELLIRYENEEAVDDSQLPKDRFSAERLKGVDSTLKIQPAELGDSAVYLCASSLVSPEAFFGQGTRLTVV.

The chain joins TRBV6-5 to TRBJ1-2, with a tentative D call TRBD1 (5 bases). Germline CDR1 reads MNHEY; CDR2 reads SVGAGI. The CDR3 spans 15 residues. The V and J ends lost 8 bases and 5 bases respectively, with 21 bases between them. The CDR3 reads CASSLHGQGPYGYTF. CDR3 nucleotide sequence: TGTGCCAGCTCCCTCCACGGGCAGGGTCCTTATGGCTACACCTTC.

The chain is built from TRBV27 and TRBJ1-5, with D possibly TRBD1 on 6 matching bases. Per germline, CDR1 MNHEY and CDR2 SMNVEV (reference sequence). The V end was cut by 3 bases, the J end by 5 bases, with 14 bases between. The CDR3 is 15 amino acids. The CDR3 region is CASSFGGAEYQPQHF. DNA for the CDR3: TGTGCCAGCAGTTTTGGGGGGGCAGAGTATCAGCCCCAGCATTTT.

The J gene is TRBJ2-6, the V gene TRBV28, with D tentatively TRBD1 (6 bases). The CDR3 is 18 residues long. The germline gives CDR1 MDHEN, CDR2 SYDVKM. The ends were cut back, 4 bases at V and 2 bases at J, with 18 bases in the middle. The CDR3 spells CASSSPQGVGPGANVLTF. The CDR3, as DNA: TGTGCCAGCAGTTCGCCACAGGGTGTAGGGCCTGGGGCCAACGTCCTGACTTTC.

The V and J genes are TRBV11-2 and TRBJ2-3; 7 nucleotides align to TRBD2. The trim removed 8 bases at V and 2 bases at J, leaving 10 bases unmatched. The CDR3 loop spans 15 amino acids. Germline-derived CDR1 and CDR2 are SGHAT and FQNNGV. The CDR3 reads CASGVLGGNTDTQYF. CDR3 DNA sequence: TGTGCCAGCGGGGTCCTGGGGGGGAACACAGATACGCAGTATTTT.

Turning to this clone: One end of the junction is discordant with germline, which a read error may explain. The chain carries TRBV6-1 and TRBJ1-1; no clear D. The CDR3 contains 14 residues. Germline values: CDR1 MNHNS, CDR2 SASEGT. The CDR3 loop is CAGSEARVNTEAFF. CDR3 DNA sequence: TGTGCCGGCAGTGAAGCGCGAGTAAACACTGAAGCTTTCTTT.

The chain combines TRBV11-2 with TRBJ1-6; D may be TRBD1 (6 bases). Trimming pared 1 base from V and 6 bases from J, leaving 10 bases between. The length of the CDR3 is 15 residues. CDR1 is SGHAT, CDR2 FQNNGV, per germline. The CDR3 here is CASSLGAGANSPLHF. CDR3 DNA sequence: TGTGCCAGCAGCTTAGGTGCAGGGGCTAATTCACCCCTCCACTTT. The variable domain in full, with the rest retrieved from reference TRBV11-2 and TRBJ1-6, is EAGVAQSPRYKIIEKRQSVAFWCNPISGHATLYWYQQILGQGPKLLIQFQNNGVVDDSQLPKDRFSAERLKGVDSTLKIQPAKLEDSAVYLCASSLGAGANSPLHFGNGTRLTVT.

The chain joins TRBV10-3 to TRBJ1-2; TRBD1 might be the D (6 bases). V dropped 0 bases and J dropped 4 bases, with 15 bases sitting between them. This CDR3 is built from 16 residues. Germline CDR1 reads ENHRY; CDR2 reads SYGVKD. CDR3 nucleotides: TGTGCCATCAGTGAGTCGAATTCAGGGGTGGTCTATGGCTACACCTTC. Protein: CAISESNSGVVYGYTF.

This chain joins TRBV2 and TRBJ1-2; TRBD1 might be the D (5 bases). The CDR3 is made up of 17 amino acids. The germline V gene has CDR1 SNHLY and CDR2 FYNNEI. Deletions cut 3 bases from V and 2 bases from J, with 19 bases between. CDR3 coding DNA: TGTGCCAGCAGTGATATGGTTGACAGAAACTGGAACTATGGCTACACCTTC. As protein: CASSDMVDRNWNYGYTF.

This chain joins TRBV7-8 and TRBJ2-6; 7 bases fit TRBD1. Germline trimming cut 1 base from V and 1 base from J; bases unmatched to any gene: 13. This CDR3 contains 20 residues. Germline CDR1 is SGHVS and CDR2 is FQNEAQ. The CDR3 spells CASSLEVSTGWASGANVLTF. In DNA form, the CDR3 reads TGTGCCAGCAGCTTAGAGGTCTCGACAGGGTGGGCATCTGGGGCCAACGTCCTGACTTTC.

CDR3: CASSPGTASSTDTQYF. CDR3 nucleotide sequence: TGTGCCAGCAGCCCCGGGACAGCGTCTAGCACAGATACGCAGTATTTT. The chain uses TRBV7-7 and TRBJ2-3; 7 bases match TRBD1. The CDR3 spans 16 residues. Germline values: CDR1 SSHAT, CDR2 FNYEAQ (reference sequence). V shed 5 bases, J shed 0 bases, and the junction held 8 bases outside the gene matches.

This clone turned up a few times. The chain combines TRBV5-1 with TRBJ1-6, with TRBD1 identical over 7 bases. Trimming at V came to 0 bases and at J to 5 bases, leaving 5 bases not matched to a gene. The CDR3 is 16 residues long. The germline V gene encodes CDR1 SGHRS and CDR2 YFSETQ. CDR3 amino acids: CASSLGDRTNNSPLHF. Written as DNA, the CDR3 is TGCGCCAGCAGCTTGGGGGACAGAACGAATAATTCACCCCTCCACTTT.

V and J are TRBV6-2 or TRBV6-3 and TRBJ2-3; TRBD2 agrees at 9 bases. The CDR3 runs 17 residues. Germline values: CDR1 MNHEY, CDR2 SVGEGT. Losses at the gene ends were 2 bases for V and 5 bases for J; bases not matched to a gene: 11. The CDR3 loop reads CASSYKAGGQYKDTQYF. The CDR3 coding sequence is TGTGCCAGCAGTTACAAGGCGGGGGGGCAGTACAAAGATACGCAGTATTTT.

The genes are TRBV2 and TRBJ2-1, with 7 bases identical to TRBD2. The CDR3 sequence is 14 residues long. Per the germline V gene, CDR1 is SNHLY and CDR2 is FYNNEI. J gave up 3 bases and V 6 bases, and 5 bases lay outside the gene matches. This CDR3 reads CASSGLVSYNEQFF. CDR3 nucleotides: TGTGCCAGCAGCGGACTAGTGAGCTACAATGAGCAGTTCTTC.

This sequence joins TRBV10-2 and TRBJ1-6; D gene ambiguous. This CDR3 is built from 15 residues. Per the germline V gene, CDR1 is WSHSY and CDR2 is SAAADI. With 3 bases removed from V and 9 bases from J, the gap between germline ends came to 15 bases. CDR3 in DNA: TGCGCCAGCAGTGAAGGGCCAGGAGGAAGTTCACCCCTCCACTTT. Amino acid sequence: CASSEGPGGSSPLHF.

This sequence joins TRBV6-5 and TRBJ1-1, with 8 bases that match TRBD1. Germline V CDR1 and CDR2: MNHEY, SVGAGI. Trimming removed 0 bases from V and 1 base from J; junction bases left unmatched: 4. The CDR3 covers 16 residues. The CDR3 spells CASSYSTGAPNTEAFF. The CDR3 DNA reads as TGTGCCAGCAGTTACTCGACAGGGGCCCCGAACACTGAAGCTTTCTTT.